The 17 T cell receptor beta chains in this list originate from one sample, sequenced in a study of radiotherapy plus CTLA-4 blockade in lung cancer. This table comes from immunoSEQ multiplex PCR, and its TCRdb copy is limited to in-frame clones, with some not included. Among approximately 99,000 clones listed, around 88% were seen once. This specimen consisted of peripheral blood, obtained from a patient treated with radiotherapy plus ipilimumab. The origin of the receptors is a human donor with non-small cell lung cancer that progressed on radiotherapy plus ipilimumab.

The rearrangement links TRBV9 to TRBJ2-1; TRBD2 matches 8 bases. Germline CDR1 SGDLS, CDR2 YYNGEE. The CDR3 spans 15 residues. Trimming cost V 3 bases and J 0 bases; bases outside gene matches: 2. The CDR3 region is CASSESGSSYNEQFF. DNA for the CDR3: TGTGCCAGCAGCGAGAGCGGGAGCTCCTACAATGAGCAGTTCTTC.

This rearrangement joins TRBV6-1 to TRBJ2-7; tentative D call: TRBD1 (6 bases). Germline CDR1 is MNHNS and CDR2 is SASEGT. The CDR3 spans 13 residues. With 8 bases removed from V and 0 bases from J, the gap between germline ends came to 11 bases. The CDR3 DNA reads TGTGCCAGCCGTAGGACAGCCTCCTACGAGCAGTACTTC. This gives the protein CASRRTASYEQYF.

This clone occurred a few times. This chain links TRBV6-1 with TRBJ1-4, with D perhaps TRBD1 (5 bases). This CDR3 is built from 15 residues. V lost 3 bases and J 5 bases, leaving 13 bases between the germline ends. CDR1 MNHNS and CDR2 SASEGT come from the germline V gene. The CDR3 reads CASSDGSGGNEKLFF. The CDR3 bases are TGTGCCAGCAGTGACGGTTCGGGGGGAAATGAAAAACTGTTTTTT.

CDR3: CASSIFSGNYGYTF. The DNA for the CDR3 is TGTGCCAGTAGTATTTTCTCAGGCAACTATGGCTACACCTTC. The chain joins TRBV19 to TRBJ1-2, with D uncertain. This CDR3 is built from 14 residues. Germline-derived CDR1 and CDR2 are LNHDA and SQIVND (reference sequence). V gave up 3 bases and J gave up 2 bases, with 10 bases separating them.

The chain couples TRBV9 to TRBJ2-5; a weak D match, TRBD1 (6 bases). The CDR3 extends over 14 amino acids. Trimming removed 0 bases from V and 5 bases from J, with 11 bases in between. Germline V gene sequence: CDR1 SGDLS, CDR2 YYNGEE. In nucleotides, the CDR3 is TGTGCCAGCAGCGTAGGAGGGCAGGGGGAGACCCAGTACTTC. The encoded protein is CASSVGGQGETQYF.

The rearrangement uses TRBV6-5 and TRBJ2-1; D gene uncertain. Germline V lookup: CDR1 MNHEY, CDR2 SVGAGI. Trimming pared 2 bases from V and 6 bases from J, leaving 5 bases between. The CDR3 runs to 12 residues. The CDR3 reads CASSYGFNEQFF. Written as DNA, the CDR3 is TGTGCCAGCAGTTACGGGTTCAATGAGCAGTTCTTC.

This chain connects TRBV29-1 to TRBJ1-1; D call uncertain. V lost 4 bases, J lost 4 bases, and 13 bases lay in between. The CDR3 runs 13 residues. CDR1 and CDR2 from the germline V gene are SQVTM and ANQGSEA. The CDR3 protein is CSVAKGVVTEAFF. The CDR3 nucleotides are TGCAGCGTTGCTAAAGGAGTTGTCACTGAAGCTTTCTTT.

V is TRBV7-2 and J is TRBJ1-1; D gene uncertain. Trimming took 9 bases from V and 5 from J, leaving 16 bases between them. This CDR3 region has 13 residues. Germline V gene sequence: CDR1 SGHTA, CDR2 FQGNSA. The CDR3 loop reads CAREGALRTEAFF. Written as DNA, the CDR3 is TGTGCCAGGGAGGGCGCCCTAAGGACTGAAGCTTTCTTT.

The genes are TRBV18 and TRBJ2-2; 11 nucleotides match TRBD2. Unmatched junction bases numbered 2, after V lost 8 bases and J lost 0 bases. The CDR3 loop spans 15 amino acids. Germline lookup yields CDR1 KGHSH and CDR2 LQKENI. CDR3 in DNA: TGTGCCAGCATGACTAGCGGGACGAACACCGGGGAGCTGTTTTTT. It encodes CASMTSGTNTGELFF.

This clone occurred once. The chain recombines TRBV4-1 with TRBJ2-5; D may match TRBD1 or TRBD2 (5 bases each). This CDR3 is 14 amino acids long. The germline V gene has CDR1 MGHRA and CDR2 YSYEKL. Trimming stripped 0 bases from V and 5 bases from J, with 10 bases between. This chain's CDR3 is CASSQEGPRETQYF. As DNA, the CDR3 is TGCGCCAGCAGCCAAGAGGGACCACGGGAGACCCAGTACTTC.

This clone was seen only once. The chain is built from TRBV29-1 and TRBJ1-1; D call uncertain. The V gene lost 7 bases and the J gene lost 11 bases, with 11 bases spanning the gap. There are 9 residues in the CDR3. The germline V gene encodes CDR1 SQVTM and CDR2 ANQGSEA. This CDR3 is CSAYPGAFF. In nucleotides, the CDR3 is TGCAGCGCCTACCCTGGGGCTTTCTTT.

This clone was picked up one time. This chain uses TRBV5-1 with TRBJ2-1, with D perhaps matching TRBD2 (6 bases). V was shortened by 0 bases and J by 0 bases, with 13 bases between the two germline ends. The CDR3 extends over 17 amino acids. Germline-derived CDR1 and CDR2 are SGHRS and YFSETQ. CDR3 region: CASSLGLAGSSYNEQFF. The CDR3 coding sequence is TGCGCCAGCAGCTTGGGACTGGCGGGAAGCTCCTACAATGAGCAGTTCTTC.

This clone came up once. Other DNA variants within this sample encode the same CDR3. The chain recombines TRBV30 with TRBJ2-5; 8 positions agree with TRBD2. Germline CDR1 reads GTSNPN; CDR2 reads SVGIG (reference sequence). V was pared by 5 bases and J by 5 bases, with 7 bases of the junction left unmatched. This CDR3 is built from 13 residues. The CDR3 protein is CAWRGGPRETQYF. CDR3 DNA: TGTGCCTGGCGGGGGGGTCCCCGGGAGACCCAGTACTTC.

Written as DNA, the CDR3 is TGCGCCAGCAGCTTGGTTCTGTCGGGCACTGAAGCTTTCTTT. This codes for CASSLVLSGTEAFF. The chain couples TRBV5-1 to TRBJ1-1; D unclear. There are 14 residues in the CDR3. The V gene's germline CDR1 is SGHRS and CDR2 YFSETQ. Trimming shortened V by 0 bases and J by 4 bases, and 10 bases separated the two germline ends.

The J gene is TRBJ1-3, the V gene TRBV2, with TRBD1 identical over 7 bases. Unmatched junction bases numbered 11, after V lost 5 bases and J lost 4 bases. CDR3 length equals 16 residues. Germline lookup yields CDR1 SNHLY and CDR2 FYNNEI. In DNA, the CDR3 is TGTGCCAGCAGTCGACAGGGCGTTCTGGCCGGAAACACCATATATTTT. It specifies CASSRQGVLAGNTIYF.

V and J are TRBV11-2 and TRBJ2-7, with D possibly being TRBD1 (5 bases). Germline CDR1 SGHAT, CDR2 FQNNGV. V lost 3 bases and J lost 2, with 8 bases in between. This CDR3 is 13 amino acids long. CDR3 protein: CASSFQGPYEQYF. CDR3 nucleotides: TGTGCCAGCAGCTTCCAGGGTCCCTACGAGCAGTACTTC.

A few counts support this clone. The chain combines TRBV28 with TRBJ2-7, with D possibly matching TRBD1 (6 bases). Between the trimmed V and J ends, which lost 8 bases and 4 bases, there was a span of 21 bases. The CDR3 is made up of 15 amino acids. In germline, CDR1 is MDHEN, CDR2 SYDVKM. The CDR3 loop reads CASSQGGGIEYEQYF. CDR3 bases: TGTGCCAGCTCCCAAGGGGGTGGGATAGAATACGAGCAGTACTTC.